The entry below gives a single TCR beta chain sequence along with its context. This clonotype appeared many times. Its specific antigen is unknown. No much larger clonotype is one base removed from it; base qualities were not supplied. This sample was taken from a study of T cells in Graves' hyperthyroidism and ophthalmopathy (dated by TCRdb to about 2019). For the wider study: Peripheral blood samples were taken at initial diagnosis, before any treatment was given. To identify TCR V-J signatures that set the groups apart, the researchers used a discovery cohort of 90 to 100 patients, made up of 40 to 45 with Graves' ophthalmopathy and 57 with stable Graves' hyperthyroidism. An independent validation cohort of around 19 hyperthyroidism patients and approximately 17 patients who later progressed to ophthalmopathy tested prospective prediction of ophthalmopathy. For training and testing, the 100 or so patients in the discovery cohort were randomly divided in a 7:3 ratio. In roughly six Graves' hyperthyroidism patients, the study also compared T-cell repertoires from thyroid tissue with T-cell repertoires from blood. Once sampling was done, hyperthyroidism patients were given methimazole at a starting dose of 30 mg daily, whereas ophthalmopathy patients were given high-dose intravenous methylprednisolone. TCR Vbeta CDR3 sequencing of 120 to 150 peripheral blood samples (roughly 41 ophthalmopathy, 70 to 85 hyperthyroidism and about 17 progressor patients) is reported in the paper.

Amplification of TCR beta CDR3 regions was carried out from RNA transcripts. A first-round RT-PCR of the TCR CDR3 used the HTBI primer set with the Qiagen OneStep RT-PCR kit. Libraries were constructed in a second round of multiplex PCR, after which size selection and purification were performed. The libraries were sequenced on an Illumina HiSeq2000 using paired-end 100 bp reads. In the source study's methods: Raw data were processed with SOAPnuke, discarding reads with adapters, uncalled bases, mean Phred below 15, or no exact constant-primer or identifier match. COPE v1.2.5 was used to merge the high-quality paired reads, and each unique nucleotide sequence was defined as a clonotype. MiTCR v1.1 was used to align clonotypes to the IMGT TRBV, TRBD and TRBJ reference segments. The analysis included only V-J combinations with a frequency above 0.0001, which together covered approximately 99% of the repertoires. A TCS score was defined as the ratio of F50 (clonal expansion) to E x V (chaos), with BLOSUM62-based TCRdist applied between CDR3 peptides within each V-J. Welch's t-statistics and random forest reduced roughly 500 V-J features to roughly 13, which were used in a naive Bayes classifier (R e1071). The public reads were reprocessed in TCRdb via fastp at Q25 and MiXCR, keeping in-frame beta chains. Rows with a matching CDR3 protein are joined into one entry that keeps the most common DNA and genes. Here the V and J calls rest on TCRdb's processing, not on the authors' analysis. Recorded for this sample are fewer than 700,000 distinct CDR3 sequences; 15% to 20% of them occurred a single time. The ten biggest clones cover 3% to 4% of the sample.

What the work shows at the level of the full study, not this receptor alone: In validation, progression to ophthalmopathy was predicted by the model with 70.59% sensitivity and 72.22% specificity, a median of roughly 6 months before onset. Most expanded thyroid clonotypes (frequency above 0.001) were also detected in blood, suggesting blood repertoires may reflect thyroid immune responses. No statistical method was used to set the sample size in advance, and investigators knew the group allocation. A model built on a 13 V-J signature distinguished ophthalmopathy from stable hyperthyroidism, reaching about 89% sensitivity and about 81% specificity in cross-validation and 80%/75% in testing.

Looking up the germline V gene yields CDR1 SNHLY and CDR2 FYNNEI. Counted from cysteine to phenylalanine, this CDR3 has 17 amino acids. Only the CDR3 part of the read is kept: 51 bases, read in frame from the first base. From V the trimming removes 6 bases and from J it removes 0 bases, while the gene matches leave 8 bases of the junction unaccounted for. Stable Graves' hyperthyroidism was defined as no progression to ophthalmopathy during 18 months of follow-up. Hyperthyroidism patients were aged 18 to 65 years and newly diagnosed, with disease duration of less than 2 months. Exclusion was applied to patients with uncontrolled infections, other autoimmune diseases, pregnancy or lactation. Clinical symptoms, serum thyroxine and TRAb, thyroid ultrasound, and orbital computed tomography formed the basis for the diagnoses. PBMCs were isolated from 10 ml of fresh peripheral blood by Ficoll-Paque density gradient centrifugation. Total RNA was extracted with Trizol reagent, and quality was checked on an Agilent 2100 Bioanalyzer.

The source is a young woman with Graves' hyperthyroidism. Sequencing input: blood. The chain is made from TRBV2 and TRBJ1-6, with TRBD1 matching 7 junction bases. The nucleotides are TGTGCCAGCAGGGGAGGGGGCGTCGGCTCCTATAATTCACCCCTCCACTTT. It specifies CASRGGGVGSYNSPLHF. Outside the CDR3, residues come from the reference TRBV2 and TRBJ1-6 proteins, so the full variable domain is: EPEVTQTPSHQVTQMGQEVILRCVPISNHLYFYWYRQILGQKVEFLVSFYNNEISEKSEIFDDQFSVERPDGSNFTLKIRSTKLEDSAMYFCASRGGGVGSYNSPLHFGNGTRLTVT.